This T cell receptor beta chain was recorded in a study of T cell repertoires in cytomegalovirus infection. Overall study: Public TCR beta signatures provided an indication of both CMV infection and a matching HLA type. Notes on the study in general: Cumulative public TCR beta family frequency identified CMV carriers with the relevant HLA. CMV-specific TCR beta clonotypes restricted by HLA-C were the ones dominating the ex vivo response.

Turning to this clonotype: Antigen specificity is unknown.

A single record per CDR3 protein comes from TCRdb applying MiXCR to the reads. The table shows approximately 550,000 distinct CDR3 sequences, with 16% occurring only once. V lost 6 bases, J lost 12 bases, and 12 bases lay in between. Germline loops: CDR1 SGHAT, CDR2 FQNNGV. The CDR3 length is 11 residues. The rearrangement uses TRBV11-2 and TRBJ2-1, with D unclear. The sample consisted of CD8+ T cells from PBMCs. The clonotype originates from a human donor in good health (CMV status not recorded). Some clones in this sample may be carry-over from other donors' samples. The CDR3 DNA reads as TGTGCCAGCAGGGGCACCCATTGGCAGTTCTTC. It translates to CASRGTHWQFF.